A selection of T cell receptor beta chains follows, all from one sample in a study of blood T cell repertoires in COVID-19. This table comes from immunoSEQ multiplex PCR, and its TCRdb copy is limited to in-frame clones, with some not included. The sample consists of some 220,000 clones, around 83% of them appearing once. The sequenced sample was peripheral blood. The source of these receptors is a man aged 50 or older with active or convalescent COVID-19. The CDR3 runs from the conserved cysteine through the conserved F or W. A D gene is named only where the DNA matches it firmly. The size entry is marked missing in some rows and otherwise reads once, few, many or a size class.

v_gene: TRBV28
d_gene: -
abundance: -
j_gene: TRBJ1-2
CDR3aa: CASGGGVPNYGYTF
CDR3nt: TGTGCCAGTGGGGGGGGCGTCCCTAACTATGGCTACACCTTC

v_gene: TRBV11-2
d_gene: -
abundance: -
j_gene: TRBJ2-2
CDR3aa: CASSFGTGELFF
CDR3nt: TGTGCCAGCAGCTTCGGCACCGGGGAGCTGTTTTTT

v_gene: TRBV7-2
d_gene: TRBD1
abundance: -
j_gene: TRBJ1-5
CDR3aa: CASSPPGQGQPQHF
CDR3nt: TGTGCCAGCAGCCCACCGGGACAGGGTCAGCCCCAGCATTTT

v_gene: TRBV3-1/TRBV3-2
d_gene: -
abundance: -
j_gene: TRBJ2-5
CDR3aa: CASSQIAQETQYF
CDR3nt: TGTGCCAGCAGCCAAATAGCCCAAGAGACCCAGTACTTC

v_gene: TRBV25-1
d_gene: -
abundance: -
j_gene: TRBJ2-1
CDR3aa: CASSLGGGAYNEQFF
CDR3nt: TGTGCCAGCAGTCTAGGGGGGGGTGCCTACAATGAGCAGTTCTTC

v_gene: TRBV7-8
d_gene: TRBD2
abundance: -
j_gene: TRBJ2-3
CDR3aa: CASSLSASGATDTQYF
CDR3nt: TGTGCCAGCAGCTTATCGGCTAGCGGGGCTACAGATACGCAGTATTTT

v_gene: TRBV10-3
d_gene: TRBD1
abundance: -
j_gene: TRBJ2-7
CDR3aa: CAISEFRTGTSYEQYF
CDR3nt: TGTGCCATCAGTGAGTTTCGGACAGGGACCTCCTACGAGCAGTACTTC

v_gene: TRBV5-1
d_gene: -
abundance: -
j_gene: TRBJ2-1
CDR3aa: CASSLQGSSYNEQFF
CDR3nt: TGCGCCAGCAGCTTGCAGGGGAGCTCCTACAATGAGCAGTTCTTC

v_gene: TRBV4-2
d_gene: TRBD2
abundance: -
j_gene: TRBJ2-3
CDR3aa: CASSQDPVIAGGEIVGTDTQYF
CDR3nt: TGTGCCAGCAGCCAAGATCCGGTAATAGCGGGGGGGGAAATTGTAGGCACAGATACGCAGTATTTT

v_gene: TRBV2
d_gene: TRBD2
abundance: -
j_gene: TRBJ2-1
CDR3aa: CASSALLTGGGEQFF
CDR3nt: TGTGCCAGCAGTGCTTTGTTAACGGGCGGGGGTGAGCAGTTCTTC

v_gene: TRBV28
d_gene: -
abundance: -
j_gene: TRBJ1-2
CDR3aa: CASRTGTKGYTF
CDR3nt: TGTGCCAGCAGGACCGGGACAAAAGGCTACACCTTC

v_gene: TRBV6-5
d_gene: -
abundance: -
j_gene: TRBJ1-2
CDR3aa: CASSQTHGAMYGYTF
CDR3nt: TGTGCCAGCAGTCAGACTCATGGGGCGATGTATGGCTACACCTTC

v_gene: TRBV19
d_gene: TRBD2
abundance: -
j_gene: TRBJ2-1
CDR3aa: CASNKREGNNEQFF
CDR3nt: TGTGCCAGTAACAAGCGGGAGGGAAACAATGAGCAGTTCTTC

v_gene: TRBV11-2
d_gene: -
abundance: -
j_gene: TRBJ2-3
CDR3aa: CASSLEVQGTDTQYF
CDR3nt: TGTGCCAGCAGCTTAGAGGTACAGGGCACAGATACGCAGTATTTT

v_gene: TRBV18
d_gene: TRBD2
abundance: -
j_gene: TRBJ2-2
CDR3aa: CASSQGLAGDAGELFF
CDR3nt: TGTGCCAGCTCACAGGGACTAGCGGGAGACGCCGGGGAGCTGTTTTTT

v_gene: TRBV4-3
d_gene: TRBD2
abundance: once
j_gene: TRBJ2-1
CDR3aa: CASSQGVAGAPHNEQFF
CDR3nt: TGCGCCAGCAGCCAAGGCGTAGCGGGAGCTCCCCACAATGAGCAGTTCTTC

v_gene: TRBV29-1
d_gene: -
abundance: once
j_gene: TRBJ1-2
CDR3aa: CSVDSGDSYGYTF
CDR3nt: TGCAGCGTTGATTCCGGGGACTCCTATGGCTACACCTTC

v_gene: TRBV6-5
d_gene: TRBD1
abundance: -
j_gene: TRBJ1-5
CDR3aa: CASRTRDSTNQPQHF
CDR3nt: TGTGCCAGCAGGACCCGGGACAGCACTAATCAGCCCCAGCATTTT

v_gene: TRBV15
d_gene: -
abundance: few
j_gene: TRBJ1-3
CDR3aa: CATSREWGDTIYF
CDR3nt: TGTGCCACCAGCAGAGAATGGGGGGACACCATATATTTT

v_gene: TRBV18
d_gene: -
abundance: -
j_gene: TRBJ1-2
CDR3aa: CASSPLGTPNRGYTF
CDR3nt: TGTGCCAGCTCACCACTTGGTACACCCAACCGTGGCTACACCTTC

v_gene: TRBV9
d_gene: TRBD2
abundance: -
j_gene: TRBJ2-7
CDR3aa: CASSAGTTYEQYF
CDR3nt: TGTGCCAGCAGCGCGGGGACTACCTACGAGCAGTACTTC

v_gene: TRBV2
d_gene: -
abundance: -
j_gene: TRBJ1-1
CDR3aa: CASSTTANTEAFF
CDR3nt: TGTGCCAGCAGTACAACAGCGAACACTGAAGCTTTCTTT

v_gene: TRBV18
d_gene: -
abundance: -
j_gene: TRBJ1-4
CDR3aa: CASSPSAGSNEKLFF
CDR3nt: TGTGCCAGCTCACCATCAGCGGGGTCCAATGAAAAACTGTTTTTT

v_gene: TRBV18
d_gene: TRBD1
abundance: -
j_gene: TRBJ1-1
CDR3aa: CASSPLGQGNTEAFF
CDR3nt: TGTGCCAGCTCACCGCTTGGACAGGGAAACACTGAAGCTTTCTTT

v_gene: TRBV25-1
d_gene: TRBD1
abundance: -
j_gene: TRBJ1-2
CDR3aa: CASSGDRVRYTF
CDR3nt: TGTGCCAGCAGTGGGGACAGGGTTCGCTACACCTTC

v_gene: TRBV18
d_gene: TRBD1
abundance: -
j_gene: TRBJ1-2
CDR3aa: CASSPGGGYGYTF
CDR3nt: TGTGCCAGCTCGCCAGGGGGCGGCTATGGCTACACCTTC

v_gene: TRBV5-6
d_gene: -
abundance: once
j_gene: TRBJ1-3
CDR3aa: CASTGQSSGNTIYF
CDR3nt: TGTGCCAGCACCGGACAGAGCTCTGGAAACACCATATATTTT

v_gene: TRBV6-5
d_gene: -
abundance: -
j_gene: TRBJ2-3
CDR3aa: CASSPERNTDTQYF
CDR3nt: TGTGCCAGCAGTCCCGAGCGGAACACAGATACGCAGTATTTT

v_gene: TRBV5-6
d_gene: -
abundance: -
j_gene: TRBJ1-2
CDR3aa: CASSPRVSIYGYTF
CDR3nt: TGTGCCAGCAGCCCCAGGGTGAGCATCTATGGCTACACCTTC

v_gene: TRBV7-2
d_gene: -
abundance: -
j_gene: TRBJ2-7
CDR3aa: CASSPAYEQYF
CDR3nt: TGTGCCAGCAGCCCGGCCTACGAGCAGTACTTC

v_gene: TRBV28
d_gene: -
abundance: -
j_gene: TRBJ1-5
CDR3aa: CASSLLGGSNQPQHF
CDR3nt: TGTGCCAGCAGTTTATTAGGGGGTAGCAATCAGCCCCAGCATTTT

v_gene: TRBV5-5
d_gene: -
abundance: -
j_gene: TRBJ1-1
CDR3aa: CASSLSPSRTEAFF
CDR3nt: TGTGCCAGCAGCCTCTCCCCCTCCCGGACTGAAGCTTTCTTT

v_gene: TRBV3-1/TRBV3-2
d_gene: TRBD1
abundance: -
j_gene: TRBJ1-3
CDR3aa: CASSQHGQAGNTIYF
CDR3nt: TGTGCCAGCAGCCAACATGGACAGGCGGGAAACACCATATATTTT

v_gene: TRBV6-2/TRBV6-3
d_gene: -
abundance: -
j_gene: TRBJ2-7
CDR3aa: CASSDPRESHEQYF
CDR3nt: TGTGCCAGCAGTGACCCGAGGGAGAGTCACGAGCAGTACTTC

v_gene: TRBV2
d_gene: -
abundance: -
j_gene: TRBJ2-2
CDR3aa: CASKGQISGELFF
CDR3nt: TGTGCCAGCAAAGGACAAATTAGCGGGGAGCTGTTTTTT

v_gene: TRBV7-2
d_gene: -
abundance: -
j_gene: TRBJ2-5
CDR3aa: CASSLFGGGETQYF
CDR3nt: TGTGCCAGCAGCTTATTCGGGGGTGGGGAGACCCAGTACTTC

v_gene: TRBV29-1
d_gene: TRBD1
abundance: -
j_gene: TRBJ1-1
CDR3aa: CSLNRGYGTEAFF
CDR3nt: TGCAGCCTTAACAGGGGGTATGGCACTGAAGCTTTCTTT

v_gene: TRBV19
d_gene: -
abundance: -
j_gene: TRBJ2-3
CDR3aa: CASRETGNRGADTQYF
CDR3nt: TGTGCCAGTAGGGAAACAGGGAATCGTGGCGCAGATACGCAGTATTTT

v_gene: TRBV4-3
d_gene: TRBD1
abundance: -
j_gene: TRBJ2-5
CDR3aa: CASSQDTGQAGETQYF
CDR3nt: TGCGCCAGCAGCCAAGATACGGGACAGGCGGGGGAGACCCAGTACTTC

v_gene: TRBV18
d_gene: TRBD1
abundance: -
j_gene: TRBJ2-7
CDR3aa: CASSPGTGPYEQYF
CDR3nt: TGTGCCAGCTCACCGGGGACAGGGCCCTACGAGCAGTACTTC

v_gene: TRBV5-1
d_gene: TRBD1
abundance: -
j_gene: TRBJ2-5
CDR3aa: CASSLSPQGARQETQYF
CDR3nt: TGCGCCAGCAGCTTGAGTCCACAGGGGGCGAGGCAAGAGACCCAGTACTTC

v_gene: TRBV7-2
d_gene: -
abundance: few
j_gene: TRBJ1-4
CDR3aa: CASSLGQPNEKLFF
CDR3nt: TGTGCCAGCAGCTTAGGACAGCCTAATGAAAAACTGTTTTTT

v_gene: TRBV11-2
d_gene: -
abundance: -
j_gene: TRBJ2-1
CDR3aa: CASSLARTSYNEQFF
CDR3nt: TGTGCCAGCAGCTTAGCTCGGACTTCCTACAATGAGCAGTTCTTC